This T cell receptor (beta chain) appears in the sequencing data of a study of early T cells in non-severe SARS-CoV-2 infection. Study-wide context: The chains were unpaired, and the sequenced material was bulk RNA from unsorted whole blood. Broader study findings: Sequences matched to VDJdb favored anti-spike CD8 responses, while private and CD4 specificities were missed.

Attachment of unique molecular identifiers was made to individual cDNA molecules. TCRdb re-analysed the 5' RACE reads in MiXCR, keeping a single row per CDR3 protein. Of around 98,000 distinct CDR3 sequences listed, 11% are singletons. On this clonotype itself: Its target is unknown.

This CDR3 spans 13 amino acids. Germline V CDR1 and CDR2: SGDLS, YYNGEE. Trimming removed 0 bases at V and 2 bases at J, with 5 bases between. This sequence originates from an adult who was a healthcare worker with PCR-confirmed SARS-CoV-2 infection or an uninfected control (not recorded which). The rearrangement links TRBV9 to TRBJ1-2; D call uncertain. The sequenced sample was whole blood. The CDR3 DNA sequence: TGTGCCAGCAGCGTAGGCATGAACTATGGCTACACCTTC. It yields the protein CASSVGMNYGYTF. Combining the CDR3 with reference TRBV9 and TRBJ1-2 gives the whole variable domain DSGVTQTPKHLITATGQRVTLRCSPRSGDLSVYWYQQSLDQGLQFLIQYYNGEERAKGNILERFSAQQFPDLHSELNLSSLELGDSALYFCASSVGMNYGYTFGSGTRLTVV.